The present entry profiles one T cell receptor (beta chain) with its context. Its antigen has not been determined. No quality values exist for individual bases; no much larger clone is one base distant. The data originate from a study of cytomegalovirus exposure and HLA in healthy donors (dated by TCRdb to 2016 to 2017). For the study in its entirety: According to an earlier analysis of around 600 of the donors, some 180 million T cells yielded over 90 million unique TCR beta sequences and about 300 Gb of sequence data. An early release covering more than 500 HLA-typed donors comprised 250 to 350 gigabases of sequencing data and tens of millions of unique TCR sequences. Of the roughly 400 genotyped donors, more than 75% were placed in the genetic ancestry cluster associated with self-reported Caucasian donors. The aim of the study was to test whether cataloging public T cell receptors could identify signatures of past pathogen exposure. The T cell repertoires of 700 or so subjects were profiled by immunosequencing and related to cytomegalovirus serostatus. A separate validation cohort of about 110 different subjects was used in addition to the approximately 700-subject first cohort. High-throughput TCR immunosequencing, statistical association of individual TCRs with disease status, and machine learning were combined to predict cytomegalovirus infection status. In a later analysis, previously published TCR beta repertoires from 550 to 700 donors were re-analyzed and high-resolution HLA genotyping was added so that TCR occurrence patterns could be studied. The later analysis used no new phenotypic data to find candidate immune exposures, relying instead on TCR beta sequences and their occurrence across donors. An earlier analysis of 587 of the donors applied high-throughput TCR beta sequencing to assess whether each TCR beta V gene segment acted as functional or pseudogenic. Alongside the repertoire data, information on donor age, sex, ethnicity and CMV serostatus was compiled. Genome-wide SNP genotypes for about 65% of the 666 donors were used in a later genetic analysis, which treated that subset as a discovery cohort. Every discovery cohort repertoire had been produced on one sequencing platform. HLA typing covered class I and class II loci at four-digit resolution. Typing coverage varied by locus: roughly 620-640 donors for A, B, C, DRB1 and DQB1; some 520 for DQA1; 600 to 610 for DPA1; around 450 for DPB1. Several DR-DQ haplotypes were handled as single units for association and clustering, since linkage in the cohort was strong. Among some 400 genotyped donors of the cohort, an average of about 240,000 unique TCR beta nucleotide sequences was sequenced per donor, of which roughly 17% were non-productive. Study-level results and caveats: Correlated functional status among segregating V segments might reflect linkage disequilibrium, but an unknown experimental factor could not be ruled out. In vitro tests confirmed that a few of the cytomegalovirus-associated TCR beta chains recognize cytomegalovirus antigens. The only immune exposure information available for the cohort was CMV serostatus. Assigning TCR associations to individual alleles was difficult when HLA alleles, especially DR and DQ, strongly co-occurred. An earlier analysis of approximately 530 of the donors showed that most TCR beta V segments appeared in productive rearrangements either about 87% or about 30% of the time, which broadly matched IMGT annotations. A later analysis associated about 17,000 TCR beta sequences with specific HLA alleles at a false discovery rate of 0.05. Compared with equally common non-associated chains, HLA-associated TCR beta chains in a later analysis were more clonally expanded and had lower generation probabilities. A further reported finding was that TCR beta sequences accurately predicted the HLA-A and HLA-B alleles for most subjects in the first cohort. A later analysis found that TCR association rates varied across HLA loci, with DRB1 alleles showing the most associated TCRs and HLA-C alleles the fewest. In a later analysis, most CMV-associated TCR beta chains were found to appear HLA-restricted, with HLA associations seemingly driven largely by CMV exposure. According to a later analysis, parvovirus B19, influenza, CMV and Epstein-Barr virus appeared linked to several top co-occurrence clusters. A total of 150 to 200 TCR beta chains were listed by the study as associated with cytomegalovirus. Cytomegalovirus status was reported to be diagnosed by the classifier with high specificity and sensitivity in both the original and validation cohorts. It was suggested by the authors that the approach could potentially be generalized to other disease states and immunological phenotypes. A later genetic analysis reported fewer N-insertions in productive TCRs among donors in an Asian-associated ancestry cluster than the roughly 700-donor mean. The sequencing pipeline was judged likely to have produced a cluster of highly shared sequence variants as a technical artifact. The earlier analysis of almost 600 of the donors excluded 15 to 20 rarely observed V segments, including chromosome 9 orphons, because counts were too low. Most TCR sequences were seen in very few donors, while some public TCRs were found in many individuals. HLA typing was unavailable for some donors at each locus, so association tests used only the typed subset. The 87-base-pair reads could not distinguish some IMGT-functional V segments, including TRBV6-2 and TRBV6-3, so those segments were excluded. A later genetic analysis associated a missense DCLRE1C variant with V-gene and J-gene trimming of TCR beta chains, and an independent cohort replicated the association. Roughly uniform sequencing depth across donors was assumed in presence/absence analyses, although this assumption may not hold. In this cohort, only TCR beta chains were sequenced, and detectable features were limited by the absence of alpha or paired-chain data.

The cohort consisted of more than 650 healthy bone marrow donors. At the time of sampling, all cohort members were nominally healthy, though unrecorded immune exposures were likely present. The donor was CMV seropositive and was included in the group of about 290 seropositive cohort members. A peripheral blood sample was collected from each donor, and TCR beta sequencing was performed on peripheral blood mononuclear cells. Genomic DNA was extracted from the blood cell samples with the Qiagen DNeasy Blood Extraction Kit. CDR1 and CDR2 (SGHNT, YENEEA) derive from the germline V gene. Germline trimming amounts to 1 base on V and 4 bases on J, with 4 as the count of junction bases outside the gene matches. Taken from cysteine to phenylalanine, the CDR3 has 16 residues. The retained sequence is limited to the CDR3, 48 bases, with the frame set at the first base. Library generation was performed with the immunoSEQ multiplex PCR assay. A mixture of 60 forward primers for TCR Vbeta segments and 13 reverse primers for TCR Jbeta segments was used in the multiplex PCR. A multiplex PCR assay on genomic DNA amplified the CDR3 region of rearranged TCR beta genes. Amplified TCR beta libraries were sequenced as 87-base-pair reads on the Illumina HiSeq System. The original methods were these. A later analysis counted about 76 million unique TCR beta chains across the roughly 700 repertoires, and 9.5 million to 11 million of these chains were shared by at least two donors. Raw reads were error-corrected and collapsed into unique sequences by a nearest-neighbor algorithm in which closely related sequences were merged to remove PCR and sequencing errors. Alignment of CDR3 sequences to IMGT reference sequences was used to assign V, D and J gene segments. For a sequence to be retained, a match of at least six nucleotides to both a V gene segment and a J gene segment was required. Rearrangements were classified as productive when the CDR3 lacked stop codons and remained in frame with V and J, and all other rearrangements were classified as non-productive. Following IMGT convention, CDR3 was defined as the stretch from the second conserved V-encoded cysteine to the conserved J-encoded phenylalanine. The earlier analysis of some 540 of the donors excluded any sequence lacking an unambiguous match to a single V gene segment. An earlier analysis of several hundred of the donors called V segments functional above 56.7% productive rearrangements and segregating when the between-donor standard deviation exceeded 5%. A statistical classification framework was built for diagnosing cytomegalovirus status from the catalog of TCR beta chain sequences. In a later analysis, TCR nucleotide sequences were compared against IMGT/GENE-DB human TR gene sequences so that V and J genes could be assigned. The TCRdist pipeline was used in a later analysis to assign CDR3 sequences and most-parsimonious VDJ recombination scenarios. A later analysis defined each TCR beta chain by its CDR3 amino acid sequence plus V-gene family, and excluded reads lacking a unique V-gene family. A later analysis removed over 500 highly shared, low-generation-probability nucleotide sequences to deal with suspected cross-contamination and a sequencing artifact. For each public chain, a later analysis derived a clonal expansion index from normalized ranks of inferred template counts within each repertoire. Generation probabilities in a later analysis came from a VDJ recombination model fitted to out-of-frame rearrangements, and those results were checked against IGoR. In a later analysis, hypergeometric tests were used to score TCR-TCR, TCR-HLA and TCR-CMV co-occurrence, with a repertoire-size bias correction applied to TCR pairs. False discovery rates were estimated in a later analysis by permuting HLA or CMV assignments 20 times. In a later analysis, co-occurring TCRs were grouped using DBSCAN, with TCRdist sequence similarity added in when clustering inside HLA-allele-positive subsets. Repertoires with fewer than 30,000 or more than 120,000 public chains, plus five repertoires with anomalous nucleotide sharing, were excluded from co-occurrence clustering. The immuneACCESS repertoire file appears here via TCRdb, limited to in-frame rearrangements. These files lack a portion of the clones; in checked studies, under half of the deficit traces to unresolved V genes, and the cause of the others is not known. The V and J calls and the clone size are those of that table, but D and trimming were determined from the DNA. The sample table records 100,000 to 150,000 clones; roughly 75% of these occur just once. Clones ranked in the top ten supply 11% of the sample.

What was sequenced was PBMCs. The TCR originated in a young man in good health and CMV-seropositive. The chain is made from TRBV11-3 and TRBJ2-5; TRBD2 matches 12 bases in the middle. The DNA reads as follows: TGTGCCAGCAGCTTAGGACTAGCGGGAGTTTCAGAGACCCAGTACTTC. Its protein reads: CASSLGLAGVSETQYF.